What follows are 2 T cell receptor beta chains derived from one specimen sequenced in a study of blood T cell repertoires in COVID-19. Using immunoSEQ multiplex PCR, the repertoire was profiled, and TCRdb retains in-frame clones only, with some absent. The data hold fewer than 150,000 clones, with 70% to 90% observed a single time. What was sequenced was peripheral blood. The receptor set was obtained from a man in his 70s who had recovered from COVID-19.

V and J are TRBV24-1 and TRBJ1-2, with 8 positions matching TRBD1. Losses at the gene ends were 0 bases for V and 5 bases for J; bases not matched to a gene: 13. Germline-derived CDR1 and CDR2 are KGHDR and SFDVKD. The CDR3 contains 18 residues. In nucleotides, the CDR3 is TGTGCCACCAGTGATTTGTGGGACAGGAGATTCCTCCTATATGGCTACACCTTC. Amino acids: CATSDLWDRRFLLYGYTF.

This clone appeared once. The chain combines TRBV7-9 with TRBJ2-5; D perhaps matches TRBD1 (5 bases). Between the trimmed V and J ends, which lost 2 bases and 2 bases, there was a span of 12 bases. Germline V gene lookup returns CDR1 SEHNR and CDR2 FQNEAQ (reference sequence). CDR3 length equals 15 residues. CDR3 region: CASSLRRGLQETQYF. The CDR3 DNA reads TGTGCCAGCAGCTTAAGAAGGGGCCTACAAGAGACCCAGTACTTC.